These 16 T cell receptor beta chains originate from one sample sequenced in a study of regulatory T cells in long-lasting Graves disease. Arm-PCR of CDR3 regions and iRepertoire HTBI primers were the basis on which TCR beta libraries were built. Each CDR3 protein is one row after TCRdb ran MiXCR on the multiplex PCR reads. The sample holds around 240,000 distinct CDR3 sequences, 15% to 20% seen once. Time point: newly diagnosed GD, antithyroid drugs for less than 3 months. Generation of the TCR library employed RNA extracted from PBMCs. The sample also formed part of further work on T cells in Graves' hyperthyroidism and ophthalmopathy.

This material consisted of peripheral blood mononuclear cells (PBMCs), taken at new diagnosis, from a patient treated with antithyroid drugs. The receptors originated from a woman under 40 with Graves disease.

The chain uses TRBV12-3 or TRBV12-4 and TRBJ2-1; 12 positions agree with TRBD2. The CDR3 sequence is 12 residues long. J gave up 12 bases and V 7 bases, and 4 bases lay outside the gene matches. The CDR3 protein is CASNLAGGPQFF. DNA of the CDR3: TGTGCCAGCAATCTAGCGGGGGGGCCGCAGTTCTTC.

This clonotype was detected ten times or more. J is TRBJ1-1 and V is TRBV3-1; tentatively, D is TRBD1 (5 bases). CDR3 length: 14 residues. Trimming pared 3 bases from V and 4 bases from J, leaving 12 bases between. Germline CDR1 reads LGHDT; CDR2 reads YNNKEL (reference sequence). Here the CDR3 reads CASSHGGTGTEAFF. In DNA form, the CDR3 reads TGTGCCAGCAGCCACGGGGGAACGGGCACTGAAGCTTTCTTT.

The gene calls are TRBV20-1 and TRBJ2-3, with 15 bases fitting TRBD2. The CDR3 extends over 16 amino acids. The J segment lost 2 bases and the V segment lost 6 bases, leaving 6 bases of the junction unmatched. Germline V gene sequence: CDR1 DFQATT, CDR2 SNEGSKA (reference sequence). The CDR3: CSATGTSGGLTDTQYF. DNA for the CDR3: TGCAGTGCAACCGGGACTAGCGGGGGGCTCACAGATACGCAGTATTTT.

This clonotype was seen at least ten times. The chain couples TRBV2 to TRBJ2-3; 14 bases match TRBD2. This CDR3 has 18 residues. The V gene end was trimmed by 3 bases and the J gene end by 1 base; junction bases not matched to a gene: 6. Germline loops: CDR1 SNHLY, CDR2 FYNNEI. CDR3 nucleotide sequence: TGTGCCAGCAGTGAGTTCGGGACTAGCGGGGGCCGCACAGATACGCAGTATTTT. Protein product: CASSEFGTSGGRTDTQYF.

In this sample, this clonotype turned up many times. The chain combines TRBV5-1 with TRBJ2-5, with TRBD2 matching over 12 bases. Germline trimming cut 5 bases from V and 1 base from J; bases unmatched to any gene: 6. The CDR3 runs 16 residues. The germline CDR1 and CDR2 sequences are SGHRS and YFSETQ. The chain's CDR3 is CASRRTSGITQETQYF. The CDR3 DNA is TGCGCCAGCAGACGGACTAGCGGGATCACCCAAGAGACCCAGTACTTC.

The CDR3 loop is CASSLFLLRETQYF. CDR3 DNA: TGTGCCAGCAGCTTGTTTCTTTTAAGGGAGACCCAGTACTTC. The V and J genes are TRBV5-6 and TRBJ2-5, with D uncertain. The CDR3 is 14 amino acids. The germline V gene has CDR1 SGHDT and CDR2 YYEEEE. V lost 1 base and J 5 bases, leaving 12 bases between the germline ends. The full variable domain, its missing parts supplied by reference TRBV5-6 and TRBJ2-5, is DAGVTQSPTHLIKTRGQQVTLRCSPKSGHDTVSWYQQALGQGPQFIFQYYEEEERQRGNFPDRFSGHQFPNYSSELNVNALLLGDSALYLCASSLFLLRETQYFGPGTRLLVL.

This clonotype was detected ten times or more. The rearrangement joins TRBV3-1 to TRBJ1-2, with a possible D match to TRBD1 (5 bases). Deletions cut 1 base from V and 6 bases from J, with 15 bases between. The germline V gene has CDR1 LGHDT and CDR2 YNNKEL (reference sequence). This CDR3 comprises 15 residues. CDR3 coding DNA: TGTGCCAGCAGCCAAGTAACCGGGGCTTTCGATGGCTACACCTTC. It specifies CASSQVTGAFDGYTF.

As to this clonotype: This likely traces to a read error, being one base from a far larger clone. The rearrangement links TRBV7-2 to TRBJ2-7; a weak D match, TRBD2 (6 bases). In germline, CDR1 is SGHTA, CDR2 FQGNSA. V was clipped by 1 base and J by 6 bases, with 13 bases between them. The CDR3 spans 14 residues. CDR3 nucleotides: TGTGCCAGCAGCTTAGTTACCCCTAGCGTCGAGCAGTACTTC. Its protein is CASSLVTPSVEQYF.

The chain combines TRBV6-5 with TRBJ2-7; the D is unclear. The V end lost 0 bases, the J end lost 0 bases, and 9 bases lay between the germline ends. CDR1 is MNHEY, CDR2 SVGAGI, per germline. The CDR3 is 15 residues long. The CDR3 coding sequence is TGTGCCAGCAGTTACTCGAGTAGGCGCTCCTACGAGCAGTACTTC. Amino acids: CASSYSSRRSYEQYF.

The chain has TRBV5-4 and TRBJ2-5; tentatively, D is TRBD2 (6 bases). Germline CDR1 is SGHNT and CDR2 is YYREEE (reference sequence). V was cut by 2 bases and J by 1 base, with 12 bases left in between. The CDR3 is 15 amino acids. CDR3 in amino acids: CASSFQGGAQETQYF. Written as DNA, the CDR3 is TGTGCCAGCAGCTTTCAGGGCGGGGCCCAAGAGACCCAGTACTTC.

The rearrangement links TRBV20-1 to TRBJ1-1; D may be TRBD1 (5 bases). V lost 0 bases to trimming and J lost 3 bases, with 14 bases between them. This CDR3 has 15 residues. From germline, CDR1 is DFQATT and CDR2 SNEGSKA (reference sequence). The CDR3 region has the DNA TGCAGTGCTAGAGATCCTACAGGTTGGGACACTGAAGCTTTCTTT. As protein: CSARDPTGWDTEAFF.

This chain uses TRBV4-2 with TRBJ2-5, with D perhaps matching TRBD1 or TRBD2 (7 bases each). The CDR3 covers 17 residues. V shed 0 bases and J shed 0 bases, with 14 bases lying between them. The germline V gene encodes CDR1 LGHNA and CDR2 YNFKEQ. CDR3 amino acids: CASSQEGGLADQETQYF. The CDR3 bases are TGTGCCAGCAGCCAAGAAGGGGGCCTAGCGGACCAAGAGACCCAGTACTTC.

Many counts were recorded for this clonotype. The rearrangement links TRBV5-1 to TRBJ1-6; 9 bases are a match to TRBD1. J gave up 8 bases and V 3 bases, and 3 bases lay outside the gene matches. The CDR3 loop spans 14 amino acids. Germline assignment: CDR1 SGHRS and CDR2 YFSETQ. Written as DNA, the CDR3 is TGCGCCAGCAGCTCGGGACAGGGCGATTCACCCCTCCACTTT. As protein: CASSSGQGDSPLHF.

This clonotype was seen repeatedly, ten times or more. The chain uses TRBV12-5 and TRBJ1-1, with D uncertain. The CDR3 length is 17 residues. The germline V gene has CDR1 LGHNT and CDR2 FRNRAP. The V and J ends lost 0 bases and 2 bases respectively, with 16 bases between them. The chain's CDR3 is CASGLVQFSTFNTEAFF. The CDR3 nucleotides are TGTGCTAGTGGTTTGGTACAGTTTTCTACCTTCAACACTGAAGCTTTCTTT.

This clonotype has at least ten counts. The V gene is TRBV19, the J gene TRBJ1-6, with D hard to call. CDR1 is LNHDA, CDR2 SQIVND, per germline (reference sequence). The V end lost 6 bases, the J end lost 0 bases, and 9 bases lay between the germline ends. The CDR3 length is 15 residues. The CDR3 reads CASSGTSSYNSPLHF. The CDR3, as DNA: TGTGCCAGTAGCGGTACGAGCTCCTATAATTCACCCCTCCACTTT.

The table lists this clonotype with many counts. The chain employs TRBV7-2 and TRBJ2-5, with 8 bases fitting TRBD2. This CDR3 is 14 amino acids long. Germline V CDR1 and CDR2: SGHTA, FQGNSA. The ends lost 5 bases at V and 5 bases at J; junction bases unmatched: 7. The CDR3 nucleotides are TGTGCCAGCAGCCGTGCGGGGGGCCGGGAGACCCAGTACTTC. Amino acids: CASSRAGGRETQYF.